Presented here are 30 T cell receptor beta chains from one specimen sequenced in a study of T cell responses to AZD1222 COVID-19 vaccine. Some clones are missing from TCRdb's copy, which holds only in-frame ones; the method was immunoSEQ multiplex PCR. The repertoire holds some 150,000 clones, with about 87% as singletons. Sequencing was performed on peripheral blood, taken 28 days after the second AZD1222 dose. The source of these receptors is an adult who received the AZD1222 COVID-19 vaccine.

This chain links TRBV9 with TRBJ1-6; weak D call: TRBD1 (5 bases). This CDR3 is built from 14 residues. The V end was cut by 2 bases, the J end by 10 bases, with 13 bases between. From germline, CDR1 is SGDLS and CDR2 YYNGEE. The CDR3 region is CASSVGASGSPLHF. The CDR3 nucleotides read TGTGCCAGCAGCGTCGGGGCTTCGGGGTCACCCCTCCACTTT.

The rearrangement links TRBV6-5 to TRBJ1-2; 10 bases agree with TRBD1. V lost 2 bases to trimming and J lost 2 bases; unmatched junction nucleotides: 2. The CDR3 runs to 15 residues. The germline V gene encodes CDR1 MNHEY and CDR2 SVGAGI. The CDR3: CASSYDRGPNYGYTF. CDR3 bases: TGTGCCAGCAGTTACGACAGGGGGCCGAACTATGGCTACACCTTC.

The J gene is TRBJ1-3, the V gene TRBV18; D unclear. The V gene lost 2 bases and the J gene lost 0 bases, with 8 bases spanning the gap. This CDR3 comprises 15 residues. In germline, CDR1 is KGHSH, CDR2 LQKENI. CDR3 coding DNA: TGTGCCAGCTCACCAGGAACAGTCTCTGGAAACACCATATATTTT. Its translation: CASSPGTVSGNTIYF.

CDR3 sequence (DNA): TGTGCCAGCAGCCAAGATCCCAGGACTAACTATGGCTACACCTTC. Protein product: CASSQDPRTNYGYTF. This chain uses TRBV3-1 (or the pseudogene TRBV3-2) with TRBJ1-2; D not certain. The CDR3 runs 15 residues. The germline V gene encodes CDR1 LGHDT and CDR2 YNNKEL (reference sequence). Trimming cost V 0 bases and J 0 bases, with 8 bases left between them.

This clone was recorded once. The rearrangement links TRBV7-2 to TRBJ1-1; TRBD1 might be the D (5 bases). Germline CDR1 reads SGHTA; CDR2 reads FQGNSA. Deletions cut 7 bases from V and 4 bases from J, with 19 bases between. This CDR3 is built from 15 residues. The CDR3 bases are TGTGCCAGCACTCAACTCGGGGGTCGGAGCACTGAAGCTTTCTTT. This sequence encodes CASTQLGGRSTEAFF.

This clone was detected only a few times. The rearrangement links TRBV29-1 to TRBJ2-1; tentatively, D is TRBD2 (6 bases). The germline CDR1 and CDR2 sequences are SQVTM and ANQGSEA. V was pared by 0 bases and J by 8 bases, with 20 bases between. The CDR3 has 16 amino acids. The CDR3 region is CSVEDLRWEEADEQFF. CDR3 DNA: TGCAGCGTTGAAGATCTTAGGTGGGAGGAAGCCGATGAGCAGTTCTTC.

The rearrangement uses TRBV19 and TRBJ1-4; possibly TRBD1 for D (5 bases). The CDR3 runs to 13 residues. Trimming left V 10 bases short and J 10 bases short, with 19 bases between. Germline values: CDR1 LNHDA, CDR2 SQIVND (reference sequence). DNA of the CDR3: TGTGCCACCTTCGGGTGGGGCGCAGGAAAACTGTTTTTT. Translation gives CATFGWGAGKLFF.

The chain combines TRBV29-1 with TRBJ1-2; a possible D gene is TRBD1 (5 bases). V was cut by 3 bases and J by 9 bases, with 17 bases left in between. The CDR3 consists of 13 residues. Germline CDR1 SQVTM, CDR2 ANQGSEA. Here the CDR3 DNA reads TGCAGCGTTGACAACTTAGGGGAGAGTAGCTACACCTTC. Amino acid sequence: CSVDNLGESSYTF.

This clone was seen more than once but under ten times. V usage is TRBV5-6 and J usage is TRBJ1-3, with D perhaps TRBD1 (5 bases). V was clipped by 5 bases and J by 0 bases, with 9 bases between them. This CDR3 is built from 14 residues. Germline V gives CDR1 SGHDT, CDR2 YYEEEE. The CDR3 protein is CASRGASSGNTIYF. The CDR3 DNA sequence: TGTGCCAGCAGAGGGGCCAGCTCTGGAAACACCATATATTTT.

The chain recombines TRBV10-3 with TRBJ1-5; 9 bases match TRBD1. There are 15 residues in the CDR3. Germline lookup yields CDR1 ENHRY and CDR2 SYGVKD. J lost 1 base, V lost 4 bases, and 2 bases had no gene match. The DNA for the CDR3 is TGTGCCATCAGTGTGGACAGGGGCAGCAATCAGCCCCAGCATTTT. Its protein product is CAISVDRGSNQPQHF.

The chain has TRBV12-3 or TRBV12-4 and TRBJ1-2; 7 nucleotides line up with TRBD1. After removal of 7 bases from V and 8 bases from J, the junction contained 7 bases not matched to a gene. This CDR3 has 12 residues. The CDR3 coding sequence is TGTGCCAGCAATTCACAGGGGAGCGGCTACACCTTC. Residues: CASNSQGSGYTF.

The V gene is TRBV7-2, the J gene TRBJ1-2; 7 nucleotides align to TRBD1. V trimming: 4 bases; J trimming: 0 bases; junction bases outside the gene matches: 2. There are 14 residues in the CDR3. Germline V CDR1 and CDR2: SGHTA, FQGNSA. CDR3 DNA: TGTGCCAGCAGCTCAGACAGGGCTAACTATGGCTACACCTTC. Translating gives CASSSDRANYGYTF.

This chain joins TRBV28 and TRBJ2-2, with D maybe TRBD1 (6 bases). The germline V gene has CDR1 MDHEN and CDR2 SYDVKM. CDR3 size: 17 residues. V was cut by 8 bases and J by 0 bases, with 19 bases left in between. The CDR3 sequence is CASGSYSGTSNTGELFF. The CDR3 DNA follows: TGTGCCAGCGGATCTTATTCCGGGACATCGAACACCGGGGAGCTGTTTTTT.

V usage is TRBV29-1 and J usage is TRBJ2-6; 8 nucleotides line up with TRBD1. Germline V gene data show CDR1 as SQVTM and CDR2 as ANQGSEA. The V and J ends lost 4 bases and 18 bases, in that order; junction bases with no gene match: 11. The length of the CDR3 is 12 residues. The CDR3 here is CSVGSLGQGKTF. As DNA, the CDR3 is TGCAGCGTTGGGTCATTAGGACAGGGCAAGACTTTC.

The chain joins TRBV5-1 to TRBJ1-4; a weak D match, TRBD1 (5 bases). Germline V lookup: CDR1 SGHRS, CDR2 YFSETQ. V lost 0 bases, J lost 14 bases, and 14 bases lay in between. This CDR3 has 13 residues. The CDR3 DNA sequence: TGCGCCAGCAGCTTGGACGCGGTCGGGACTCTGTTTTTT. This sequence encodes CASSLDAVGTLFF.

The V and J genes are TRBV28 and TRBJ1-4; possible D gene TRBD1, 5 bases. This CDR3 spans 12 amino acids. V lost 8 bases and J lost 7, with 11 bases in between. The V gene's germline CDR1 is MDHEN and CDR2 SYDVKM. CDR3 sequence reads: CASVTGGEKLFF. The CDR3 nucleotides are TGTGCCAGCGTAACAGGCGGTGAAAAACTGTTTTTT.

The chain has TRBV5-4 and TRBJ1-2; TRBD1 is a possible D gene (5 bases). Trimming removed 4 bases from V and 3 bases from J, with 13 bases in between. Germline V lookup: CDR1 SGHNT, CDR2 YYREEE (reference sequence). The CDR3 consists of 14 residues. This CDR3 is CASSALGGDYGYTF. DNA for the CDR3: TGTGCCAGCAGCGCCCTGGGGGGGGACTATGGCTACACCTTC.

Here the CDR3 reads CASKPGLTVPPDTQYF. Here the CDR3 DNA reads TGCGCCAGCAAACCGGGACTTACTGTTCCCCCAGATACGCAGTATTTT. This sequence joins TRBV4-3 and TRBJ2-3, with D maybe TRBD2 (6 bases). V dropped 7 bases and J dropped 4 bases, with 21 bases sitting between them. CDR1 and CDR2 from the germline V gene are LGHNA and YSLEER. CDR3 length equals 16 residues.

The chain links TRBV5-1 to TRBJ2-5, with 12 nucleotides matching TRBD2. The germline gives CDR1 SGHRS, CDR2 YFSETQ. The trim removed 0 bases at V and 4 bases at J, leaving 4 bases unmatched. The CDR3 sequence is 16 residues long. Written as DNA, the CDR3 is TGCGCCAGCAGCTTGGGACCGGGACTAGCGGGAGAGACCCAGTACTTC. This translates into CASSLGPGLAGETQYF.

V gene TRBV9 combines with J gene TRBJ2-3; 16 positions agree with TRBD2. CDR3 length: 19 residues. The ends lost 0 bases at V and 0 bases at J; junction bases unmatched: 4. Germline V gene lookup returns CDR1 SGDLS and CDR2 YYNGEE. The CDR3 protein is CASSVVGLAGGASTDTQYF. In nucleotides, the CDR3 is TGTGCCAGCAGCGTAGTGGGACTAGCGGGAGGGGCAAGCACAGATACGCAGTATTTT.

The chain is built from TRBV19 and TRBJ1-1; D remains ambiguous. The CDR3 length is 13 residues. Trimming cost V 5 bases and J 0 bases, with 7 bases left between them. Germline CDR1 LNHDA, CDR2 SQIVND (reference sequence). CDR3 sequence: CASSPIMNTEAFF. The CDR3 DNA reads TGTGCCAGTAGTCCTATCATGAACACTGAAGCTTTCTTT.

The chain combines TRBV19 with TRBJ2-3; D is uncertain. Trimming took 5 bases from V and 6 from J, leaving 15 bases between them. CDR1 is LNHDA, CDR2 SQIVND, per germline (reference sequence). The CDR3 is 14 residues long. Here the CDR3 reads CASSARLNGDTQYF. In DNA form, the CDR3 reads TGTGCCAGTAGTGCCCGACTTAATGGGGATACGCAGTATTTT.

The chain is built from TRBV9 and TRBJ2-2, with 8 nucleotides matching TRBD1. Germline V gene lookup returns CDR1 SGDLS and CDR2 YYNGEE. Germline trimming cut 0 bases from V and 4 bases from J; bases unmatched to any gene: 2. The CDR3 has 15 amino acids. This chain's CDR3 is CASSVEDRATGELFF. CDR3 sequence (DNA): TGTGCCAGCAGCGTAGAGGACAGGGCCACCGGGGAGCTGTTTTTT. Full variable domain (missing parts from reference TRBV9 and TRBJ2-2): DSGVTQTPKHLITATGQRVTLRCSPRSGDLSVYWYQQSLDQGLQFLIQYYNGEERAKGNILERFSAQQFPDLHSELNLSSLELGDSALYFCASSVEDRATGELFFGEGSRLTVL.

The CDR3 sequence is CASSSIYGGGVSYNEQFF. The DNA for the CDR3 is TGTGCCAGCAGCTCGATTTATGGGGGTGGGGTCTCCTACAATGAGCAGTTCTTC. The V call is TRBV7-9, the J call TRBJ2-1, with D perhaps TRBD1 or TRBD2 (5 bases each). The length of the CDR3 is 18 residues. V lost 4 bases to trimming and J lost 0 bases, with 19 bases between them. CDR1 SEHNR and CDR2 FQNEAQ come from the germline V gene (reference sequence).

This chain uses TRBV2 with TRBJ1-2; D is ambiguous. The CDR3 contains 13 residues. Trimming pared 3 bases from V and 8 bases from J, leaving 13 bases between. CDR1 and CDR2 (germline): SNHLY, FYNNEI. CDR3 amino acids: CASSERAGLGYTF. The CDR3 bases are TGTGCCAGCAGTGAGCGGGCGGGGTTGGGCTACACCTTC.

The chain combines TRBV9 with TRBJ2-2; unclear D gene. The ends were cut back, 4 bases at V and 0 bases at J, with 10 bases in the middle. The length of the CDR3 is 15 residues. Per the germline V gene, CDR1 is SGDLS and CDR2 is YYNGEE. This CDR3 is CASSPHPANTGELFF. Here the CDR3 DNA reads TGTGCCAGCAGCCCCCATCCAGCGAACACCGGGGAGCTGTTTTTT. Supplemented by reference TRBV9 and TRBJ2-2, the full variable domain reads DSGVTQTPKHLITATGQRVTLRCSPRSGDLSVYWYQQSLDQGLQFLIQYYNGEERAKGNILERFSAQQFPDLHSELNLSSLELGDSALYFCASSPHPANTGELFFGEGSRLTVL.

On this clone: One junction end does not reproduce the germline sequence, and a read error may be involved. J is TRBJ2-1 and V is TRBV27, with D perhaps assigned TRBD1 or TRBD2 (7 bases each). The CDR3 totals 16 residues. Germline CDR1 MNHEY, CDR2 SMNVEV (reference sequence). This chain's CDR3 is CASSLSAGGAGGEQFF. The CDR3 nucleotides read TGTGCCAGCAGTCTATCTGCAGGGGGGGCAGGAGGTGAGCAGTTCTTC.

The chain recombines TRBV13 with TRBJ1-5; D is possibly TRBD1 (6 bases). CDR1 PRHDT and CDR2 FYEKMQ come from the germline V gene (reference sequence). The CDR3 has 15 amino acids. V was clipped by 2 bases and J by 2 bases, with 10 bases between them. Here the CDR3 DNA reads TGTGCCAGCAGCTTATCGTCAGGGGGCAATCAGCCCCAGCATTTT. Residues: CASSLSSGGNQPQHF.

The chain joins TRBV28 to TRBJ2-5, with 7 bases matching TRBD2. CDR3 length equals 14 residues. V dropped 3 bases and J dropped 5; count of bases not matched to a gene: 6. Germline-derived CDR1 and CDR2 are MDHEN and SYDVKM. The CDR3, as DNA: TGTGCCAGCAGTTTCGCCGGGACTATCGAGACCCAGTACTTC. The encoded protein is CASSFAGTIETQYF.

The chain is built from TRBV7-3 and TRBJ2-7; D ambiguous. CDR3 length equals 13 residues. V dropped 2 bases and J dropped 2 bases, with 7 bases sitting between them. In germline, CDR1 is SGHTA, CDR2 FQGTGA. The CDR3 sequence: CASSLAGTYEQYF. CDR3 nucleotides: TGTGCCAGCAGCTTAGCAGGAACCTACGAGCAGTACTTC. Full variable domain (remainder filled in from reference TRBV7-3 and TRBJ2-7): GAGVSQTPSNKVTEKGKYVELRCDPISGHTALYWYRQSLGQGPEFLIYFQGTGAADDSGLPNDRFFAVRPEGSVSTLKIQRTERGDSAVYLCASSLAGTYEQYFGPGTRLTVT.